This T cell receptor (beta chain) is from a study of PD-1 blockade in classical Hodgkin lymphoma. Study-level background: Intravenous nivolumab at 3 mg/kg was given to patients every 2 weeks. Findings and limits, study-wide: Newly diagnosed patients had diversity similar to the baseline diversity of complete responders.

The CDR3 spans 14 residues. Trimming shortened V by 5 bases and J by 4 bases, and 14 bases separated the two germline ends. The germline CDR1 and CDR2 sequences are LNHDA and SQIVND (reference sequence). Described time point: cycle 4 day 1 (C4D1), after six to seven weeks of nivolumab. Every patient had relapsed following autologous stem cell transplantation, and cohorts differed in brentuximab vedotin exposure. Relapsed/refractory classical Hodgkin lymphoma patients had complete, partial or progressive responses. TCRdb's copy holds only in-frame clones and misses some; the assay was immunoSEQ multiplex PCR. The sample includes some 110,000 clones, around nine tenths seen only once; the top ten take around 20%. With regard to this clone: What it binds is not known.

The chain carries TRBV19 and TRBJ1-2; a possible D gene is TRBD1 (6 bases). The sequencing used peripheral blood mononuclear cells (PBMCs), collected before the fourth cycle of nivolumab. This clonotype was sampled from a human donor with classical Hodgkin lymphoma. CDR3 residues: CASSLNRESYGYTF. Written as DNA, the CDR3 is TGTGCCAGTAGTCTAAACAGGGAGAGCTATGGCTACACCTTC.